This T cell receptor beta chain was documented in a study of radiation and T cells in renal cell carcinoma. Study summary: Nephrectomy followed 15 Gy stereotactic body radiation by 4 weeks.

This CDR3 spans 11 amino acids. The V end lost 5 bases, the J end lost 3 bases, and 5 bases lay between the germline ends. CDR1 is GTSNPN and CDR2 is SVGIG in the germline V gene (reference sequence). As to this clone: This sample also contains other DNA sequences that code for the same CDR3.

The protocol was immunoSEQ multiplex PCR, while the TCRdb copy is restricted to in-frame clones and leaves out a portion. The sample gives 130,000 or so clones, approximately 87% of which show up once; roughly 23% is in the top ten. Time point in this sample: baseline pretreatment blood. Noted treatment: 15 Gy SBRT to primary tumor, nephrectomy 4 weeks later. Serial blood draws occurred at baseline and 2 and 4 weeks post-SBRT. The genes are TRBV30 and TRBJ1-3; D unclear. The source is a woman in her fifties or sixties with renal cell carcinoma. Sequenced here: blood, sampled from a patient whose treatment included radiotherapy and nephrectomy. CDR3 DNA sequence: TGTGCCTGGTCGGGTGGAAACACCATATATTTT. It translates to CAWSGGNTIYF.